This T cell receptor (beta chain) appears in the sequencing data of a study of cytomegalovirus exposure and HLA in healthy donors. This clone turned up a few times. The V segment lost 7 bases and the J segment 2 bases; nucleotides outside the gene matches: 4. Germline V gene lookup returns CDR1 LGHNA and CDR2 YSLEER. The CDR3 is 15 amino acids. PCR used 60 Vbeta primers and 13 Jbeta primers. Some clones are missing from TCRdb's copy, which holds only in-frame ones; the method was immunoSEQ multiplex PCR. The sample lists about 190,000 clones, over 60% occurring once. Sample: PBMCs. The receptor's source is a woman between 35 and 50 years old in good health and CMV-seronegative. V is TRBV4-3 and J is TRBJ2-1; 11 bases agree with TRBD2. The CDR3 reads CASTPGLAAYNEQFF. CDR3 in DNA: TGCGCCAGCACCCCGGGACTAGCGGCCTACAATGAGCAGTTCTTC.